Listed below are T cell receptor beta chains from one sample, sequenced in a study of T cell responses to AZD1222 COVID-19 vaccine. Method: immunoSEQ multiplex PCR; TCRdb's copy keeps in-frame clones and lacks some. The table records some 130,000 clones, 70% to 90% of them present only once. The sequencing used peripheral blood, collected on day 0 of AZD1222 vaccination. The receptors come from an adult in good health. Each CDR3 is given with its conserved first and last residue. The D gene is left open where the match is weak. Some rows have no size entry. The others give once, few or many, or a class for an expanded clone.

clone size	V gene	J gene	D gene	CDR3 DNA	CDR3 protein
NA	TRBV27	TRBJ2-3	NA	TGTGCCAGCAGTTCGTCGGCCCGGAATACGCAGTATTTT	CASSSSARNTQYF
NA	TRBV25-1	TRBJ1-2	NA	TGTGCCAGCAGTGGAATAGCGATGTCCAAATATGGCTACACCTTC	CASSGIAMSKYGYTF
once	TRBV6-2/TRBV6-3	TRBJ2-1	NA	TGTGCCAGCAGTTACCTTAATGAGCAGTTCTTC	CASSYLNEQFF
NA	TRBV19	TRBJ1-3	NA	TGTGCCAGTCGAATAGCCGGGATTCCGGGGGGAGCCATATATTTT	CASRIAGIPGGAIYF
NA	TRBV6-2/TRBV6-3	TRBJ1-5	TRBD1	TGTGCCAGCAGTTCCGCTCGACAGGGTGATCAGCCCCAGCATTTT	CASSSARQGDQPQHF
NA	TRBV28	TRBJ2-2	TRBD2	TGTGCCAGCAGTTTAAGGGCGGGAGGGGTCACCGGGGAGCTGTTTTTT	CASSLRAGGVTGELFF
NA	TRBV4-3	TRBJ1-5	NA	TGCGCCAGCAGCCAAGATGTGGTGGTTAGCAATCAGCCCCAGCATTTT	CASSQDVVVSNQPQHF
NA	TRBV24-1	TRBJ2-5	NA	TGTGCCACCAGTGATTTGCAGGCAGGGGGGCGAGAGACCCAGTACTTC	CATSDLQAGGRETQYF
NA	TRBV27	TRBJ1-2	NA	TGTGCCAGCAGTTTAAGAATGGACAGTAACTATGGCTACACCTTC	CASSLRMDSNYGYTF
NA	TRBV6-5	TRBJ2-1	NA	TGTGCCAGCAGAGGGTCCGTTAACAATGAGCAGTTCTTC	CASRGSVNNEQFF
NA	TRBV5-5	TRBJ1-5	NA	TGTGCCAGCAGCTTGTCAGGTGAGGGGCGGCCCCAGCATTTT	CASSLSGEGRPQHF
NA	TRBV4-2	TRBJ1-1	TRBD1	TGTGCCAGCAGCCAAAGGGTATACGCCGGGACAGGGGGCACTGAAGCTTTCTTT	CASSQRVYAGTGGTEAFF
NA	TRBV19	TRBJ1-1	NA	TGTGCCAGTAGTATGCGGGGAAACTTTGAAGCTTTCTTT	CASSMRGNFEAFF
NA	TRBV9	TRBJ1-1	NA	TGTGCCAGCAGCGTAGTCTCAGGGTTTACTGAAGCTTTCTTT	CASSVVSGFTEAFF
NA	TRBV7-9	TRBJ1-2	NA	TGTGCCAGCAGCTTAGACGGATTCTATGGCTACACCTTC	CASSLDGFYGYTF
NA	TRBV7-8	TRBJ1-2	NA	TGTGCCAGCAGCTTTCCGGGGAACTATGGCTACACCTTC	CASSFPGNYGYTF
NA	TRBV7-9	TRBJ2-5	NA	TGTGCCAGCATGTTGGCGGGGGCCCGAGAGACCCAGTACTTC	CASMLAGARETQYF
NA	TRBV13	TRBJ1-3	NA	TGTGCCAGCAGCCCCCGGACAGAACGAAACACCATATATTTT	CASSPRTERNTIYF
NA	TRBV29-1	TRBJ1-1	NA	TGCAGCGTTGAGCCGGGACGTAGGAACACTGAAGCTTTCTTT	CSVEPGRRNTEAFF
NA	TRBV5-1	TRBJ2-3	TRBD2	TGCGCCAGCAGCCCGAAGGGACTAGCGGGACGGGAGGTCACAGATACGCAGTATTTT	CASSPKGLAGREVTDTQYF
NA	TRBV5-1	TRBJ2-7	TRBD2	TGCGCCAGCAGCTTGGCAGGGACTAGCACGTCCTACGAGCAGTACTTC	CASSLAGTSTSYEQYF
NA	TRBV5-1	TRBJ1-1	TRBD1	TGCGCCACCAGGGGACAGGCAAACACTGAAGCTTTCTTT	CATRGQANTEAFF
NA	TRBV10-3	TRBJ2-6	NA	TGTGCCATCAGTGAGGTGGCTGGAGCCAACGTCCTGACTTTC	CAISEVAGANVLTF
NA	TRBV7-6	TRBJ2-3	NA	TGTGCCAGCAGCTTCTCCGGAGCAGATACGCAGTATTTT	CASSFSGADTQYF
NA	TRBV6-6	TRBJ1-5	TRBD1	TGTGCCAGCAGAACACAGGGGGTTTATCAGCCCCAGCATTTT	CASRTQGVYQPQHF
few	TRBV5-6	TRBJ1-1	NA	TGTGCCAGCAGCTTGATAGATCCGGGAACTGAAGCTTTCTTT	CASSLIDPGTEAFF
once	TRBV5-1	TRBJ1-1	TRBD1	TGCGCCAGCAGGAATACAGGGGGCACTGAAGCTTTCTTT	CASRNTGGTEAFF
NA	TRBV5-6	TRBJ1-6	NA	TGTGCCAGCAGCTTGCAGAACGATTCACCCCTCCACTTT	CASSLQNDSPLHF
NA	TRBV18	TRBJ1-1	NA	TGTGCCAGCTCACCGAGGTCAGGTGAAGCTTTCTTT	CASSPRSGEAFF
NA	TRBV2	TRBJ2-3	NA	TGTGCCAGCAGTGAATCTGTGTACGGGAGCGGAGATACGCAGTATTTT	CASSESVYGSGDTQYF
once	TRBV6-4	TRBJ1-1	NA	TGTGCCAGCAGTCAGCGGTTGGACACTGAAGCTTTCTTT	CASSQRLDTEAFF
NA	TRBV12-3/TRBV12-4	TRBJ1-1	NA	TGTGCCAGCAGCTCGAACACTGAAGCTTTCTTT	CASSSNTEAFF
NA	TRBV9	TRBJ2-2	NA	TGTGCCAGCAGCGTAGAAAGTCTGAACACCGGGGAGCTGTTTTTT	CASSVESLNTGELFF
NA	TRBV27	TRBJ2-1	NA	TGTGCCAGCCGGAAAACAGGTGGTGAGCAGTTCTTC	CASRKTGGEQFF
NA	TRBV6-2/TRBV6-3	TRBJ1-2	NA	TGTGCCAGCAGTTACTCAGCCGGGGTGGGCTATGGCTACACCTTC	CASSYSAGVGYGYTF
NA	TRBV6-1	TRBJ1-2	TRBD1	TGTGCCAGCAGTGAAGATCCAGGGGGAGTAGATGACTATGGCTACACCTTC	CASSEDPGGVDDYGYTF
NA	TRBV12-3/TRBV12-4	TRBJ1-2	NA	TGTGCCAGCAGTTTAGGTGGGAGGAGCTACACCTTC	CASSLGGRSYTF